A selection of T cell receptor beta chains follows, all from one sample in a study of T-cell reconstitution after alpha-beta-depleted transplantation in children. Using its own MiXCR run on the PCR reads, TCRdb lists one record per CDR3 protein. The profile shows approximately 590,000 distinct CDR3 sequences, 10% to 13% of them singletons. This sample comprised PBMCs from the stem cell graft donor, obtained from the stem cell graft. The origin of the receptors is a human donor who donated a stem cell graft to a child with acute myeloid leukemia. Both conserved end residues are part of each CDR3. A D gene is named only where the DNA matches it firmly. Clone size, where shown, is once, few, many, or a class for clones that have expanded.

NA NA TRBJ2-3 TRBV5-5 TGTGCCAGCAGTTCTTTATTAGCGGAGTCCACAGATACGCAGTATTTT CASSSLLAESTDTQYF
NA few TRBJ1-2 TRBV6-1 TGTGCCAGCAGACAGAATCGGGGGAACTATGGCTACACCTTC CASRQNRGNYGYTF
TRBD2 NA TRBJ2-7 TRBV18 TGTGCCAGCTCACCATTTCCCGGGACTAGCGGCCGATTAGGGGACGAGCAGTACTTC CASSPFPGTSGRLGDEQYF
TRBD2 NA TRBJ2-3 TRBV20-1 TGCAGTGCTGCCGGGACTAGCGGGAGGGCCCCCTTCACAGATACGCAGTATTTT CSAAGTSGRAPFTDTQYF
NA NA TRBJ2-3 TRBV12-3/TRBV12-4 TGTGCCAGCAGTTTACGGGGCACATATACGCAGTATTTT CASSLRGTYTQYF
TRBD2 many TRBJ2-1 TRBV4-3 TGCGCCAGCAGCCAAGATCTAGCGGGGATCTACAATGAGCAGTTCTTC CASSQDLAGIYNEQFF
TRBD2 many TRBJ2-7 TRBV5-6 TGTGCCAGCAGCCGACTAGCTAACGAGCAGTACTTC CASSRLANEQYF
NA few TRBJ2-3 TRBV24-1 TGTGCCACCAGTGATTACCAGAGCACAGATACGCAGTATTTT CATSDYQSTDTQYF
NA many TRBJ2-1 TRBV18 TGTGCCAGCTCACCACCTTCAACAACCAACAATGAGCAGTTCTTC CASSPPSTTNNEQFF
TRBD2 few TRBJ2-5 TRBV29-1 TGCAGCGTTGTTCGAGCGGGAGATACCCAAGAGACCCAGTACTTC CSVVRAGDTQETQYF
TRBD2 few TRBJ2-3 TRBV6-5 TGTGCCAGCAGTTATGAGGGACTAGCGGGACCAGATACGCAGTATTTT CASSYEGLAGPDTQYF
TRBD2 many TRBJ2-5 TRBV29-1 TGCAGCGTTTCTAGCGGAGAAGAGACCCAGTACTTC CSVSSGEETQYF
NA NA TRBJ2-1 TRBV7-9 TGTGCCAGCAGCCAAAGACAACTAGGCCCCTACAATGAGCAGTTCTTC CASSQRQLGPYNEQFF
NA NA TRBJ1-5 TRBV14 TGTGCCAGCAGCCGCCGAAGGGATAGCAATCAGCCCCAGCATTTT CASSRRRDSNQPQHF
NA few TRBJ1-6 TRBV20-1 TGCAGTGCTCCGGGGCGAGGGGAAGGTAATTCACCCCTCCACTTT CSAPGRGEGNSPLHF
TRBD2 NA TRBJ2-1 TRBV20-1 TGCAGTGCGAGTCGTACTAGCGGGAACCATGAGCAGTTCTTC CSASRTSGNHEQFF